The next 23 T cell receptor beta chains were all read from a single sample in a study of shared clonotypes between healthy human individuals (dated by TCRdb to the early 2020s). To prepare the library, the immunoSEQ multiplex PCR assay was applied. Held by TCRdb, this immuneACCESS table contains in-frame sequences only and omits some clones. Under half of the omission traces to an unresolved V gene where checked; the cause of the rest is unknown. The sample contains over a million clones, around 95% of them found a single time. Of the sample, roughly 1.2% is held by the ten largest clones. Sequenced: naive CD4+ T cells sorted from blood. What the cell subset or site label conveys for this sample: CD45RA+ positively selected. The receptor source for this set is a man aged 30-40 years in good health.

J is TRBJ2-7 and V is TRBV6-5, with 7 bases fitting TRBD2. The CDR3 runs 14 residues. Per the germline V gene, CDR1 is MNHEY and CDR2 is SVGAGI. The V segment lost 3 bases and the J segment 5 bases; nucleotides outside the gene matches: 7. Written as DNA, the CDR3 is TGTGCCAGCAGTTATCGTGGACTAGTGGACGAGCAGTACTTC. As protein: CASSYRGLVDEQYF.

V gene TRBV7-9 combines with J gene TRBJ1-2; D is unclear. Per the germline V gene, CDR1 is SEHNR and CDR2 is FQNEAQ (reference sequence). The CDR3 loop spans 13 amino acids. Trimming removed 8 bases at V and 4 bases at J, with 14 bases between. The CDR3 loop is CASLREGTYGYTF. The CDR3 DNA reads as TGTGCCAGCCTGCGGGAGGGTACCTATGGCTACACCTTC.

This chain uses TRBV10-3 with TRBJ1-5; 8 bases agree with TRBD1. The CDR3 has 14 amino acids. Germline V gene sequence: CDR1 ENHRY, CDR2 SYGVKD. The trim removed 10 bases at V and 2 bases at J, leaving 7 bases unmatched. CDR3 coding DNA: TGTGCCACTCACCCGGACAGGGGCAATCAGCCCCAGCATTTT. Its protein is CATHPDRGNQPQHF.

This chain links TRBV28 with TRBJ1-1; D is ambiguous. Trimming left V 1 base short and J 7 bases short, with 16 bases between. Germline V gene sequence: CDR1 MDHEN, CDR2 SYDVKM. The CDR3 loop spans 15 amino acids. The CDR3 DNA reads TGTGCCAGCAGTTTATACCCCTGGGTGTTTAATGAAGCTTTCTTT. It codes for CASSLYPWVFNEAFF.

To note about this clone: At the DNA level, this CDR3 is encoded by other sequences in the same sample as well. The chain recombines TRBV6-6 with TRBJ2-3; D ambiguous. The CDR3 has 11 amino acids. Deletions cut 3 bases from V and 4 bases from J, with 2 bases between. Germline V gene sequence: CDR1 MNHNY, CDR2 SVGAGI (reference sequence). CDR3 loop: CASSYSDTQYF. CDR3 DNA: TGTGCCAGCAGTTATTCAGATACGCAGTATTTT.

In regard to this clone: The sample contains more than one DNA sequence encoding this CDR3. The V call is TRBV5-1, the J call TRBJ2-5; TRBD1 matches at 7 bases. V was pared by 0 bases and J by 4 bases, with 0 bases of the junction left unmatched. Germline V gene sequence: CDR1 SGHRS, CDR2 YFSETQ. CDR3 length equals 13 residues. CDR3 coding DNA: TGCGCCAGCAGCTTGGGACAGGGAGAGACCCAGTACTTC. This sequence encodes CASSLGQGETQYF. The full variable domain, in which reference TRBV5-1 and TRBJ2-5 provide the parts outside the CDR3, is KAGVTQTPRYLIKTRGQQVTLSCSPISGHRSVSWYQQTPGQGLQFLFEYFSETQRNKGNFPGRFSGRQFSNSRSEMNVSTLELGDSALYLCASSLGQGETQYFGPGTRLLVL.

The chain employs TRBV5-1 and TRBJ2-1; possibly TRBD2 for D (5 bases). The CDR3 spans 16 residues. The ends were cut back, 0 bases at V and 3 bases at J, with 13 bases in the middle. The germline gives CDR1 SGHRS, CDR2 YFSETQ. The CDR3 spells CASSLVSGYLYNEQFF. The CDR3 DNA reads TGCGCCAGCAGCTTGGTGTCGGGATATCTCTACAATGAGCAGTTCTTC.

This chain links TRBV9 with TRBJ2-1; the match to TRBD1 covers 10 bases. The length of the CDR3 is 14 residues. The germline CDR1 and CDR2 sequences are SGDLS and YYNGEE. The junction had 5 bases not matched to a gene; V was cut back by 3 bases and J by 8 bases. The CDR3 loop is CASSARTGGDEQFF. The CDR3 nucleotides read TGTGCCAGCAGCGCCAGGACAGGGGGGGATGAGCAGTTCTTC.

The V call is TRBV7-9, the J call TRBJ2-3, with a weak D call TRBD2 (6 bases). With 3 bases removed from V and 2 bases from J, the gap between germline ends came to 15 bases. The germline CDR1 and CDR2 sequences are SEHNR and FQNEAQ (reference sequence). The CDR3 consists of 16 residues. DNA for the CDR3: TGTGCCAGCAGCTTTGCGGGACTCAAGCTCACAGATACGCAGTATTTT. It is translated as CASSFAGLKLTDTQYF.

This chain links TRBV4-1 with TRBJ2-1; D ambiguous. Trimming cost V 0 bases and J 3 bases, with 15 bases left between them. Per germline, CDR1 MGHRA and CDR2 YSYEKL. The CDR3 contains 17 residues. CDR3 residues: CASSQEETPSSYNEQFF. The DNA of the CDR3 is TGCGCCAGCAGCCAAGAGGAGACCCCCTCAAGCTACAATGAGCAGTTCTTC.

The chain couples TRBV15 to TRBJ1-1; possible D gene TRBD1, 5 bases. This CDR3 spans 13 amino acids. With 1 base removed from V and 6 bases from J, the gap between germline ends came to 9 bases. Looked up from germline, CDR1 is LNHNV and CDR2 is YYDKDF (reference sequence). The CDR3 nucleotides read TGTGCCACCAGCAGAGCGACAGTCTCTGAAGCTTTCTTT. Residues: CATSRATVSEAFF.

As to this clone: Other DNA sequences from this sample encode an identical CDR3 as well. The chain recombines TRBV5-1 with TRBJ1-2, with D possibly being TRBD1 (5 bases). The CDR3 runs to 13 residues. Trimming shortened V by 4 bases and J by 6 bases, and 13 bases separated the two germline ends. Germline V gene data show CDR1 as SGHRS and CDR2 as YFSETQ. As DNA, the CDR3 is TGCGCCAGCAGCCTAATGGGGGGAGATGGCTACACCTTC. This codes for CASSLMGGDGYTF.

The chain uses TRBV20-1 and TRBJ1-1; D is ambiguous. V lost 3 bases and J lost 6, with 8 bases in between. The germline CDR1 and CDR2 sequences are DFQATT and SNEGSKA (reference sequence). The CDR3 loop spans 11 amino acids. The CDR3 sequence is CSARHGAEAFF. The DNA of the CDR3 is TGCAGTGCTAGGCATGGGGCTGAAGCTTTCTTT.

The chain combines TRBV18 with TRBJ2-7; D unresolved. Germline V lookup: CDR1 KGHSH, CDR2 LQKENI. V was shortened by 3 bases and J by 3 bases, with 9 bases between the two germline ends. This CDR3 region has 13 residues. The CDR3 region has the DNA TGTGCCAGCTCACCTGCAATGAACTACGAGCAGTACTTC. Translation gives CASSPAMNYEQYF.

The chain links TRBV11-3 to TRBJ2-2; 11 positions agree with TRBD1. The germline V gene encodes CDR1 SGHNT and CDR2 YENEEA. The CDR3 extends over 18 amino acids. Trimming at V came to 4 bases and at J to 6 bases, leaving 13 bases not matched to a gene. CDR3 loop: CASSSGTGGRTWAGELFF. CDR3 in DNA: TGTGCCAGCAGCTCCGGGACAGGGGGGCGAACGTGGGCCGGGGAGCTGTTTTTT.

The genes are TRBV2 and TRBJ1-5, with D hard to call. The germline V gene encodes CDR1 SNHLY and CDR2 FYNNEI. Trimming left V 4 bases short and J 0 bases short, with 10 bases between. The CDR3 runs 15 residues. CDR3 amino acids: CASSGEESSNQPQHF. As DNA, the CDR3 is TGTGCCAGCAGTGGTGAGGAGTCTAGCAATCAGCCCCAGCATTTT.

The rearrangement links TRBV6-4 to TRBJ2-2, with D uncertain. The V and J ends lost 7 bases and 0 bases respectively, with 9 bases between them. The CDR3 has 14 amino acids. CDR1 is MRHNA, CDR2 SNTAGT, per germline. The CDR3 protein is CASMKDSNTGELFF. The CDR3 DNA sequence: TGTGCCAGCATGAAGGATTCGAACACCGGGGAGCTGTTTTTT.

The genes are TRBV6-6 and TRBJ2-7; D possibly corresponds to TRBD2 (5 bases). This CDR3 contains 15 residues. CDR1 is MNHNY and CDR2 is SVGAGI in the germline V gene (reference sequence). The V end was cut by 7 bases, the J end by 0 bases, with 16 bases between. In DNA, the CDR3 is TGTGCCAGCACTTCCCTTGGACTTGGCTCCTACGAGCAGTACTTC. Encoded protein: CASTSLGLGSYEQYF.

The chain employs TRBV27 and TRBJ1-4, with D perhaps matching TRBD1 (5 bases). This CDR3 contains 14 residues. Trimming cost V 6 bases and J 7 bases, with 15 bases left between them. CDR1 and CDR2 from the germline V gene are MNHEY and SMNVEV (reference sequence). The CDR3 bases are TGTGCCAGCAGCCCCACAGGCATTGGTGAAAAACTGTTTTTT. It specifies CASSPTGIGEKLFF.

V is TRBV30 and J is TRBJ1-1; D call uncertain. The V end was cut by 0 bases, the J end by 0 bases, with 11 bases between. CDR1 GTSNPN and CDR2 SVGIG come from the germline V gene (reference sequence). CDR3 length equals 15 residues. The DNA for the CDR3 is TGTGCCTGGAGTGTAGCGGGGTACATGAACACTGAAGCTTTCTTT. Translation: CAWSVAGYMNTEAFF.

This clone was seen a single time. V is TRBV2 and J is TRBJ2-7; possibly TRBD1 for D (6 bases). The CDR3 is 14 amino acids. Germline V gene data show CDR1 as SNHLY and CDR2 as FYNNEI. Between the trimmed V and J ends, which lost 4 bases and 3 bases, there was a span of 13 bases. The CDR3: CASSVVGRGYEQYF. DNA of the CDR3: TGTGCCAGCAGTGTCGTGGGCAGGGGCTACGAGCAGTACTTC.

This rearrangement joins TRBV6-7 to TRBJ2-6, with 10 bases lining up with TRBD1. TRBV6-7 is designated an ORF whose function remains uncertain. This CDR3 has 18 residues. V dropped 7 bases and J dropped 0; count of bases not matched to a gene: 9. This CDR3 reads CASTTRDRGLSGANVLTF. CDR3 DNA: TGTGCCAGCACCACAAGGGACAGGGGACTCTCTGGGGCCAACGTCCTGACTTTC.

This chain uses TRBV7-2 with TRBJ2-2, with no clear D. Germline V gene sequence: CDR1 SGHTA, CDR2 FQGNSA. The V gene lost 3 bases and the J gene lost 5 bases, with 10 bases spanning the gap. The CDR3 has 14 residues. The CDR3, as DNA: TGTGCCAGCAGCTTCGACTCCCGGACCGGGGAGCTGTTTTTT. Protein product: CASSFDSRTGELFF.